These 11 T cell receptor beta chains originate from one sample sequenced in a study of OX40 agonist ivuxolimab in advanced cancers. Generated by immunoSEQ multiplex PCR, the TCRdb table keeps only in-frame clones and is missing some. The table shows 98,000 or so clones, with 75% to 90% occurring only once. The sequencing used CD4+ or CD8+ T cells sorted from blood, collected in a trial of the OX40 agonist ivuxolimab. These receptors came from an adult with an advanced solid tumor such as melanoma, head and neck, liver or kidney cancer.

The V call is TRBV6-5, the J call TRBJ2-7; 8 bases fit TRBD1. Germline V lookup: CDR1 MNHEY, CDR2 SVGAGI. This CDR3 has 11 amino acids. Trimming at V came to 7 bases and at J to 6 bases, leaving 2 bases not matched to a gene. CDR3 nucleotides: TGTGCCAGCAAACAGGGGGTCGAGCAGTACTTC. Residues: CASKQGVEQYF.

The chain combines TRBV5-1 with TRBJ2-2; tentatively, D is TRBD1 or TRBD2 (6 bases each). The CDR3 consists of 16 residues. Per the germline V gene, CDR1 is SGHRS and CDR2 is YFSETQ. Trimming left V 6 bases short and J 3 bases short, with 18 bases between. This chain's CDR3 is CASTSGGGFDTGELFF. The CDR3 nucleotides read TGCGCCAGCACCTCTGGAGGGGGTTTCGACACCGGGGAGCTGTTTTTT.

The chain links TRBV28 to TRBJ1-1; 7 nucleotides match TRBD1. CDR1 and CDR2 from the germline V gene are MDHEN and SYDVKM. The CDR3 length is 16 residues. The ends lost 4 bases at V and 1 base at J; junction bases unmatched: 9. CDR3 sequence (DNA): TGTGCCAGCAGTTACGAGGCGACAGGGTCGAACACTGAAGCTTTCTTT. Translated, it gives CASSYEATGSNTEAFF.

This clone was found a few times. The DNA for the CDR3 is TGTGCCAGCAGTTACTCGGCACAGGGGGCAGGCGAGCAGTACTTC. It translates to CASSYSAQGAGEQYF. The V and J genes are TRBV6-6 and TRBJ2-7; TRBD1 agrees at 9 bases. Trimming at V came to 0 bases and at J to 6 bases, leaving 6 bases not matched to a gene. This CDR3 has 15 residues. Germline V CDR1 and CDR2: MNHNY, SVGAGI (reference sequence).

CDR3 coding DNA: TGTGCCAGCACCACAAACCAAGAGACCCAGTACTTC. Amino acid sequence: CASTTNQETQYF. V usage is TRBV7-9 and J usage is TRBJ2-5, with unresolved D. V was shortened by 7 bases and J by 0 bases, with 6 bases between the two germline ends. The CDR3 is 12 residues long. The germline CDR1 and CDR2 sequences are SEHNR and FQNEAQ (reference sequence).

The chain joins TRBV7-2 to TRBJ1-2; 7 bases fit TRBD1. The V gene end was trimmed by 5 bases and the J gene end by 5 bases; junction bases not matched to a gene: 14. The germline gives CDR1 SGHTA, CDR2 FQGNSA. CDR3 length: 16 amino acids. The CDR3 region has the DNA TGTGCCAGCAGCCCCCAGGGGGAGGATTCCTTTTATGGCTACACCTTC. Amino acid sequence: CASSPQGEDSFYGYTF.

The CDR3 is CATSLGRQSTDTQYF. The DNA for the CDR3 is TGTGCCACCAGCCTCGGGAGGCAGAGCACAGATACGCAGTATTTT. The chain recombines TRBV15 with TRBJ2-3; 7 bases line up with TRBD2. CDR1 is LNHNV and CDR2 is YYDKDF in the germline V gene (reference sequence). V was clipped by 5 bases and J by 0 bases; unmatched bases: 5. The CDR3 consists of 15 residues.

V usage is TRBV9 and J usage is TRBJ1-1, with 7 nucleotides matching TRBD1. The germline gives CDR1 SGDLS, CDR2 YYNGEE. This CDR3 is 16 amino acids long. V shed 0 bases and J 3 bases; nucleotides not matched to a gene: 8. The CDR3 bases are TGTGCCAGCAGCGTAGGGGCAGGGGGTTCGTACACTGAAGCTTTCTTT. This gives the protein CASSVGAGGSYTEAFF.

The CDR3 is CASSQERFNAGELFF. The CDR3 bases are TGCGCCAGCAGCCAAGAAAGGTTCAATGCCGGGGAGCTGTTTTTT. The chain joins TRBV4-3 to TRBJ2-2; no clear D gene. In germline, CDR1 is LGHNA, CDR2 YSLEER. The ends were cut back, 0 bases at V and 6 bases at J, with 11 bases in the middle. The CDR3 spans 15 residues.

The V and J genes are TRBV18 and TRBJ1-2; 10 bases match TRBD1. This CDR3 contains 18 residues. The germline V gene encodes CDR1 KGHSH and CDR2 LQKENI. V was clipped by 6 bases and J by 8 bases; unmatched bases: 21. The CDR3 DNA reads TGTGCCAGCTCCCTCGCCCGACAGGGGGCTACGTATAACTCGGGCTACACCTTC. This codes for CASSLARQGATYNSGYTF.

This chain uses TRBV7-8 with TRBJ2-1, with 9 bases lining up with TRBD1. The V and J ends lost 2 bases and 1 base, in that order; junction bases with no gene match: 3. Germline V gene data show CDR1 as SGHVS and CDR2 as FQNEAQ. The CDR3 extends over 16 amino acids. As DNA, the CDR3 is TGTGCCAGCAGCTTATGGGGGACAGGGTCCTACAATGAGCAGTTCTTC. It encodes CASSLWGTGSYNEQFF.